These T cell receptor beta chains were read from a single sample in a study of blood T cell repertoires in COVID-19. Libraries were prepared by immunoSEQ multiplex PCR; TCRdb keeps only in-frame clonotypes and omits some of them. The sample includes a few hundred thousand clones, roughly 89% of them seen just once. Sequencing input: PBMCs or T cells enriched from blood (not recorded which). The receptors were sampled from a woman between 18 and 29 years old with acute COVID-19. The CDR3 runs from the conserved cysteine through the conserved F or W. A D gene is named only where the DNA matches it firmly. Part of the rows lack a size; the others show once, few, many or a class for expanded clones.

j_call,clone_size,v_call,d_call,cdr3_aa,cdr3_nt
TRBJ1-1,NA,TRBV4-1,TRBD1,CASRDRAMNTEAFF,TGCGCCAGTAGGGACAGAGCAATGAACACTGAAGCTTTCTTT
TRBJ2-7,once,TRBV9,NA,CASSVEGAPYEQYF,TGTGCCAGCAGCGTAGAAGGGGCCCCATACGAGCAGTACTTC
TRBJ1-2,NA,TRBV15,NA,CATSRKPPRTGNYGYTF,TGTGCCACCAGCAGGAAACCCCCGAGGACGGGGAACTATGGCTACACCTTC
TRBJ1-1,NA,TRBV5-1,TRBD1,CASSRTGGEKTEAFF,TGCGCCAGCAGCCGGACAGGGGGAGAGAAGACTGAAGCTTTCTTT
TRBJ2-5,few,TRBV2,TRBD1,CASSVEGGQYQETQYF,TGTGCCAGCAGTGTCGAAGGGGGCCAGTACCAAGAGACCCAGTACTTC
TRBJ2-1,NA,TRBV2,TRBD1,CASSGDRGPLNEQFF,TGTGCCAGCAGTGGAGACAGGGGACCCCTCAATGAGCAGTTCTTC
TRBJ2-7,NA,TRBV6-5,NA,CASSYRGQPYEQYF,TGTGCCAGCAGTTACCGCGGACAGCCCTACGAGCAGTACTTC
TRBJ2-2,few,TRBV4-1,NA,CASSQDEPGELFF,TGCGCCAGCAGCCAAGATGAGCCCGGGGAGCTGTTTTTT
TRBJ1-5,NA,TRBV28,NA,CASSGRDQGYTGNQPQHF,TGTGCCAGCAGTGGCCGCGATCAGGGATATACGGGCAATCAGCCCCAGCATTTT
TRBJ2-7,NA,TRBV29-1,TRBD2,CSVRRAGVAEQYF,TGCAGCGTTCGGCGAGCGGGAGTTGCCGAGCAGTACTTC
TRBJ1-4,NA,TRBV18,NA,CASSPDRVIEKLFF,TGTGCCAGCTCACCCGACAGAGTGATAGAAAAACTGTTTTTT
TRBJ2-3,NA,TRBV7-2,TRBD1,CASSPWDSRTDTQYF,TGTGCCAGCAGCCCGTGGGACAGTCGCACAGATACGCAGTATTTT
TRBJ2-3,NA,TRBV11-2,TRBD2,CASSSGGSAGDTQYF,TGTGCCAGCAGCTCGGGGGGTAGTGCAGGAGATACGCAGTATTTT
TRBJ1-1,NA,TRBV5-8,TRBD1,CASRGQGTAFF,TGTGCCAGCCGCGGACAGGGGACGGCTTTCTTT
TRBJ2-7,NA,TRBV5-1,TRBD2,CASSLSSGSYEQYF,TGCGCCAGCAGCTTGTCAAGCGGGAGCTACGAGCAGTACTTC
TRBJ2-3,NA,TRBV9,TRBD2,CASSKGLADTDTQYF,TGTGCCAGCAGCAAGGGGCTAGCGGACACAGATACGCAGTATTTT
TRBJ2-7,NA,TRBV11-2,TRBD2,CASSTQTSVSYEQYF,TGTGCCAGCAGCACTCAGACTAGCGTATCCTACGAGCAGTACTTC
TRBJ1-1,NA,TRBV18,NA,CASSRQGNTEAFF,TGTGCCAGCTCACGGCAGGGGAACACTGAAGCTTTCTTT
TRBJ2-5,NA,TRBV7-2,NA,CASSFGETQYF,TGTGCCAGCAGCTTCGGGGAGACCCAGTACTTC
TRBJ2-7,NA,TRBV6-5,TRBD1,CASTRTGTYEQYF,TGTGCCAGCACCAGGACAGGAACCTACGAGCAGTACTTC
TRBJ1-1,NA,TRBV29-1,TRBD1,CSVETGVNTEAFF,TGCAGCGTTGAAACAGGGGTTAACACTGAAGCTTTCTTT
TRBJ2-7,NA,TRBV6-4,NA,CASSDSRGSDEQYF,TGTGCCAGCAGTGACTCTCGGGGTAGCGACGAGCAGTACTTC
TRBJ1-6,NA,TRBV13,TRBD1,CASSDRGAGSPLHF,TGTGCCAGCAGCGACAGGGGAGCGGGTTCACCCCTCCACTTT
TRBJ2-5,few,TRBV30,NA,CAWIRPQAQETQYF,TGTGCCTGGATTAGGCCGCAGGCCCAAGAGACCCAGTACTTC
TRBJ1-6,NA,TRBV5-6,TRBD1,CASSYGTVNSPLHF,TGTGCCAGCAGCTACGGGACAGTTAATTCACCCCTCCACTTT
TRBJ2-1,few,TRBV23-1,TRBD2,CASPNGTSGSWNEQFF,TGCGCCAGCCCCAATGGGACTAGCGGGAGTTGGAATGAGCAGTTCTTC
TRBJ1-2,NA,TRBV5-5,TRBD1,CASSPPTPDRGGWNYGYTF,TGTGCCAGCAGCCCACCCACACCAGACAGGGGAGGATGGAACTATGGCTACACCTTC
TRBJ1-4,NA,TRBV29-1,NA,CSAREGNSFNEKLFF,TGCAGCGCCAGGGAGGGGAACAGCTTTAATGAAAAACTGTTTTTT
TRBJ2-3,NA,TRBV19,TRBD2,CATTIGTSGRAADTQYF,TGTGCCACCACCATAGGGACTAGCGGGAGGGCGGCAGATACGCAGTATTTT
TRBJ2-1,once,TRBV7-8,TRBD2,CASSLGSALAGWSSYNEQFF,TGTGCCAGCAGCTTAGGATCTGCCCTAGCGGGATGGAGCTCCTACAATGAGCAGTTCTTC
TRBJ1-6,NA,TRBV10-2,TRBD1,CASSGNRGDSPLHF,TGCGCCAGCAGTGGGAACAGGGGGGATTCACCCCTCCACTTT
TRBJ1-1,NA,TRBV15,NA,CATSRSPGGAARLEAFF,TGTGCCACCAGCAGATCCCCTGGGGGGGCAGCCCGGCTTGAAGCTTTCTTT
TRBJ2-5,NA,TRBV19,NA,CASSRVRKETQYF,TGTGCCAGTAGTAGAGTTAGAAAAGAGACCCAGTACTTC
TRBJ1-1,NA,TRBV7-8,TRBD1,CASSLADRGSTEAFF,TGTGCCAGCAGCTTAGCCGACAGGGGGTCGACTGAAGCTTTCTTT
TRBJ2-7,NA,TRBV18,NA,CASSPGLRYGIDYEQYF,TGTGCCAGCTCACCAGGTCTGAGGTATGGAATCGACTACGAGCAGTACTTC
TRBJ1-3,NA,TRBV12-3/TRBV12-4,TRBD1,CASAQGAGNTIYF,TGTGCCAGCGCACAGGGGGCTGGAAACACCATATATTTT
TRBJ2-2,NA,TRBV28,TRBD2,CASSLAGGTGELFF,TGTGCCAGCAGTTTAGCGGGGGGCACCGGGGAGCTGTTTTTT
TRBJ2-1,NA,TRBV5-1,TRBD2,CASSLDAGGYNEQFF,TGCGCCAGCAGCTTGGATGCGGGAGGCTACAATGAGCAGTTCTTC
TRBJ2-3,NA,TRBV2,NA,CASSNEASDTQYF,TGTGCCAGCTCTAACGAGGCGAGTGATACGCAGTATTTT
TRBJ1-5,NA,TRBV18,NA,CASSHEATGMGNQPQHF,TGTGCCAGCTCACACGAGGCCACAGGGATGGGGAATCAGCCCCAGCATTTT
TRBJ1-1,NA,TRBV5-1,TRBD1,CASSSDRGTEAFF,TGCGCCAGCAGCTCCGACAGGGGAACTGAAGCTTTCTTT
TRBJ2-1,NA,TRBV10-3,TRBD2,CAISTSGRGEQFF,TGTGCCATCAGTACTAGCGGGAGGGGTGAGCAGTTCTTC
TRBJ2-3,NA,TRBV7-2,TRBD1,CASSLAGGTDTQYF,TGTGCCAGCAGCTTAGCAGGGGGCACGGATACGCAGTATTTT
TRBJ1-1,NA,TRBV3-1/TRBV3-2,TRBD1,CASSLGQPNTEAFF,TGTGCCAGCAGCCTGGGACAGCCGAACACTGAAGCTTTCTTT
TRBJ2-5,once,TRBV9,TRBD2,CASSLAGTSGQETQYF,TGTGCCAGCAGCTTAGCCGGGACTAGCGGCCAAGAGACCCAGTACTTC
TRBJ2-1,few,TRBV11-2,TRBD2,CASSLGSGFHNEQFF,TGTGCCAGCAGCTTAGGTAGCGGGTTCCACAATGAGCAGTTCTTC
TRBJ1-1,NA,TRBV27,NA,CASSLRVPGVPLNTEAFF,TGTGCCAGCAGTTTACGCGTACCCGGGGTCCCACTGAACACTGAAGCTTTCTTT
TRBJ1-2,NA,TRBV29-1,NA,CSVEEQVSYGYTF,TGCAGCGTTGAAGAGCAGGTGTCATATGGCTACACCTTC
TRBJ2-7,NA,TRBV2,NA,CASRETYEQYF,TGTGCCAGCAGAGAGACCTACGAGCAGTACTTC
TRBJ1-1,once,TRBV10-1,NA,CASSESMLGLTEAFF,TGCGCCAGCAGTGAGTCGATGCTCGGGTTAACTGAAGCTTTCTTT
TRBJ1-3,NA,TRBV18,NA,CASSPLEDTIYF,TGTGCCAGCTCACCATTGGAGGACACCATATATTTT
TRBJ2-2,once,TRBV15,NA,CATSRGGGLTGELFF,TGTGCCACCAGCAGAGGCGGAGGGCTCACCGGGGAGCTGTTTTTT